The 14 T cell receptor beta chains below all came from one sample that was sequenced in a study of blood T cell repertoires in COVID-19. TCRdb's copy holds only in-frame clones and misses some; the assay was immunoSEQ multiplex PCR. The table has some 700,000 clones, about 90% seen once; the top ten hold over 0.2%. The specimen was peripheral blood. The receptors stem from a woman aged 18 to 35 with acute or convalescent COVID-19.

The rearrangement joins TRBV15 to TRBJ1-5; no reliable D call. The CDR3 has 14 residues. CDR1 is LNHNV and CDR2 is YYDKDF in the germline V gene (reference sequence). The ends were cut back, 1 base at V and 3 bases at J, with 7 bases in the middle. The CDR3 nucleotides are TGTGCCACCAGCAGAGTTAATAACAATCAGCCCCAGCATTTT. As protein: CATSRVNNNQPQHF.

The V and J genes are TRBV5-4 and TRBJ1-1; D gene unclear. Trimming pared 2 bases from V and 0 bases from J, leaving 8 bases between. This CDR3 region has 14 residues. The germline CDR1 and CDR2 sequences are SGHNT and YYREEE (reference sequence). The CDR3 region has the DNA TGTGCCAGCAGCTTACACCTGATGAACACTGAAGCTTTCTTT. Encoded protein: CASSLHLMNTEAFF.

The CDR3 nucleotides read TGTGCCAGCAGTGAATCTGCAGGGGGTTATATTGAAGCTTTCTTT. Its translation: CASSESAGGYIEAFF. The chain has TRBV6-1 and TRBJ1-1; 7 nucleotides agree with TRBD1. This CDR3 has 15 residues. Trimming cost V 2 bases and J 7 bases; bases outside gene matches: 10. Per the germline V gene, CDR1 is MNHNS and CDR2 is SASEGT.

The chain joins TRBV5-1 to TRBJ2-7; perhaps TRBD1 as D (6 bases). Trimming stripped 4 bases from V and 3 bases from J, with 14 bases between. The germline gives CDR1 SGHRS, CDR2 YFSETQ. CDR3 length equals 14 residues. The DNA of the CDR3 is TGCGCCAGCAGCCTCCGGGACACCAACTACGAGCAGTACTTC. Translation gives CASSLRDTNYEQYF.

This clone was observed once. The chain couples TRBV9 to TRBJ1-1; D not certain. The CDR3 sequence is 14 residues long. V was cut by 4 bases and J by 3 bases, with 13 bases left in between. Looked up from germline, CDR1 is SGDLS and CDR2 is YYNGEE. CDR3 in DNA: TGTGCCAGCAGCCCCCCAAGAGGAGACACTGAAGCTTTCTTT. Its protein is CASSPPRGDTEAFF.

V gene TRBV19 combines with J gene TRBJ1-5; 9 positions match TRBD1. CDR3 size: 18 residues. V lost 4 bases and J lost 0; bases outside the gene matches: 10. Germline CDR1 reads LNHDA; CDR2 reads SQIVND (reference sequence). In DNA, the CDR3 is TGTGCCAGTAGTAAGACAGGGGGATTGACAGTTAGCAATCAGCCCCAGCATTTT. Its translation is CASSKTGGLTVSNQPQHF.

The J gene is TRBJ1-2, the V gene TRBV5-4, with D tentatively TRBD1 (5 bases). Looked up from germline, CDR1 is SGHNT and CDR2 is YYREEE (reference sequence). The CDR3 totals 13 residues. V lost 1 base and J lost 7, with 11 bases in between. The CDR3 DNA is TGTGCCAGCAGCTTGCGGGGGGACGGTGGCTACACCTTC. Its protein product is CASSLRGDGGYTF.

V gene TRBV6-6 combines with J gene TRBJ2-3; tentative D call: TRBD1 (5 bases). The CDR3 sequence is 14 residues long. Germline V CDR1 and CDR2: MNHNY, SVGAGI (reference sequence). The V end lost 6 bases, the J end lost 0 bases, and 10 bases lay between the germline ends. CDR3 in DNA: TGTGCCAGCAGGCAGGGCCCTAGCACAGATACGCAGTATTTT. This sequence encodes CASRQGPSTDTQYF.

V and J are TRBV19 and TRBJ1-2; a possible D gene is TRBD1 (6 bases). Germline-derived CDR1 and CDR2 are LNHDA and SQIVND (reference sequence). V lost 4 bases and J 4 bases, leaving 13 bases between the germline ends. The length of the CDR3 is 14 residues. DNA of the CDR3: TGTGCCAGTAGTACGTACGGACAGAGCTATGGCTACACCTTC. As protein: CASSTYGQSYGYTF.

CDR3 region: CASNRVVNYGYTF. Here the CDR3 DNA reads TGTGCCAGCAACAGGGTGGTTAACTATGGCTACACCTTC. V gene TRBV2 combines with J gene TRBJ1-2, with D perhaps matching TRBD1 (6 bases). This CDR3 region has 13 residues. The germline V gene encodes CDR1 SNHLY and CDR2 FYNNEI. With 7 bases removed from V and 1 base from J, the gap between germline ends came to 10 bases.

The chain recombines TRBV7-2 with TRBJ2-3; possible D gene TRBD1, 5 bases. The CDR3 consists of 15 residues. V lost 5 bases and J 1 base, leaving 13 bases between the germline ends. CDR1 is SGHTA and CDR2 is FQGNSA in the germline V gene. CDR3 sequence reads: CASSPRTLRTDTQYF. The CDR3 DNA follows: TGTGCCAGCAGCCCTCGGACACTACGCACAGATACGCAGTATTTT.

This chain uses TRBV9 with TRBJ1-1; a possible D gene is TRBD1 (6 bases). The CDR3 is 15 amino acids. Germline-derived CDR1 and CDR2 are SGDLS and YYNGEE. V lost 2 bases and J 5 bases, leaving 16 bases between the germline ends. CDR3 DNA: TGTGCCAGCAGCGTCGGGACAACCCCTGAAACTGAAGCTTTCTTT. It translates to CASSVGTTPETEAFF.

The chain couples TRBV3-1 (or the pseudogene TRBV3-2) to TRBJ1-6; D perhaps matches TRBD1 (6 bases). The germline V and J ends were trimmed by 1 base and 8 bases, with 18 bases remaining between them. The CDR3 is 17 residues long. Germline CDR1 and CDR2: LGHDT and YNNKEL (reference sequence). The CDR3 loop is CASSQGLTGISHSPLHF. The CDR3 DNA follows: TGTGCCAGCAGCCAAGGTCTGACAGGAATCTCCCATTCACCCCTCCACTTT.

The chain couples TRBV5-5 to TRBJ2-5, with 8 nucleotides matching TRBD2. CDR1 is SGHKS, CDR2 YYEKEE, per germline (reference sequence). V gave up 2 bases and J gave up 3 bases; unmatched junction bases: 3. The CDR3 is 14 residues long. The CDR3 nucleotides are TGTGCCAGCAGCTTCCCGGGGGGGGAAGAGACCCAGTACTTC. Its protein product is CASSFPGGEETQYF. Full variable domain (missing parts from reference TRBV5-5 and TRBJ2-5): DAGVTQSPTHLIKTRGQQVTLRCSPISGHKSVSWYQQVLGQGPQFIFQYYEKEERGRGNFPDRFSARQFPNYSSELNVNALLLGDSALYLCASSFPGGEETQYFGPGTRLLVL.